These 10 T cell receptor beta chains originate from one sample sequenced in a study of Graves' ophthalmopathy and Graves' hyperthyroidism. For repertoire sequencing, the TCR beta CDR3 regions were amplified from RNA transcripts. The library came from an HTBI-primed first-round RT-PCR and a second-round multiplex PCR. TCRdb re-called the multiplex PCR reads with MiXCR, one entry per CDR3 protein. The repertoire holds hundreds of thousands of distinct CDR3 sequences, with more than 20% as singletons. The source material was peripheral blood. All receptors come from a woman between 18 and 30 years old with stable Graves' hyperthyroidism.

The gene calls are TRBV5-1 and TRBJ2-7; the match to TRBD2 covers 14 bases. Per the germline V gene, CDR1 is SGHRS and CDR2 is YFSETQ. The V segment lost 2 bases and the J segment 6 bases; nucleotides outside the gene matches: 4. CDR3 size: 15 residues. The chain's CDR3 is CASSFSGTSGSEQYF. CDR3 nucleotide sequence: TGCGCCAGCAGCTTTTCCGGGACTAGCGGGAGCGAGCAGTACTTC. The entire variable domain, with the rest obtained from reference TRBV5-1 and TRBJ2-7, is as follows: KAGVTQTPRYLIKTRGQQVTLSCSPISGHRSVSWYQQTPGQGLQFLFEYFSETQRNKGNFPGRFSGRQFSNSRSEMNVSTLELGDSALYLCASSFSGTSGSEQYFGPGTRLTVT.

This clonotype was detected many times. The chain employs TRBV20-1 and TRBJ2-7; 7 nucleotides line up with TRBD2. The CDR3 sequence is 15 residues long. Germline V gene lookup returns CDR1 DFQATT and CDR2 SNEGSKA (reference sequence). The V and J ends lost 0 bases and 2 bases, in that order; junction bases with no gene match: 7. CDR3 nucleotide sequence: TGCAGTGCTAGAGATGAGGCTAGCGGAGCCTACGAGCAGTACTTC. Residues: CSARDEASGAYEQYF.

There are many counts of this clonotype. The chain employs TRBV12-3 or TRBV12-4 and TRBJ1-2; D ambiguous. Trimming pared 0 bases from V and 8 bases from J, leaving 7 bases between. The CDR3 extends over 12 amino acids. CDR3 sequence reads: CASSLARIGYTF. The CDR3 DNA follows: TGTGCCAGCAGTTTAGCGCGAATCGGCTACACCTTC.

This clonotype showed up many times. CDR3 in DNA: TGTGCCAGCAGCTTGGTGCGGGAGAAGAACACTGAAGCTTTCTTT. As protein: CASSLVREKNTEAFF. The chain carries TRBV7-8 and TRBJ1-1; D unresolved. From germline, CDR1 is SGHVS and CDR2 FQNEAQ. The CDR3 is made up of 15 amino acids. Trimming removed 3 bases at V and 1 base at J, with 12 bases between.

This clonotype was seen many times. The chain combines TRBV11-2 with TRBJ1-5, with D possibly being TRBD1 (5 bases). CDR3 size: 16 residues. The V end was cut by 1 base, the J end by 3 bases, with 13 bases between. Germline CDR1 is SGHAT and CDR2 is FQNNGV. CDR3 sequence reads: CASSLVAGRSNQPQHF. CDR3 sequence (DNA): TGTGCCAGCAGCTTAGTGGCAGGGAGGTCCAATCAGCCCCAGCATTTT.

This clonotype appeared a few times. The CDR3 DNA follows: TGCGCCAGCAGCATAGAGACCTTTGAGAACATTCAGTACTTC. It translates to CASSIETFENIQYF. The J gene is TRBJ2-4, the V gene TRBV4-1; no reliable D call. Trimming left V 5 bases short and J 7 bases short, with 15 bases between. The CDR3 is made up of 14 amino acids. CDR1 is MGHRA and CDR2 is YSYEKL in the germline V gene.

This clonotype was seen a few times. The V and J genes are TRBV18 and TRBJ1-1; tentative D call: TRBD1 (5 bases). Looked up from germline, CDR1 is KGHSH and CDR2 is LQKENI. Trimming removed 4 bases from V and 10 bases from J, with 10 bases in between. The CDR3 runs 11 residues. This CDR3 reads CASSLTELAFF. In DNA, the CDR3 is TGTGCCAGCTCACTGACAGAATTAGCTTTCTTT.

In this sample, this clonotype turned up many times. The chain combines TRBV30 with TRBJ2-5, with D unresolved. The CDR3 has 11 residues. Trimming took off 3 bases at V and 5 bases at J, with 7 bases between the two ends. CDR1 GTSNPN and CDR2 SVGIG come from the germline V gene (reference sequence). CDR3 region: CAWSPQETQYF. Here the CDR3 DNA reads TGTGCCTGGAGCCCACAGGAGACCCAGTACTTC.

This clonotype was counted at least ten times. This rearrangement joins TRBV11-2 to TRBJ2-5; 7 bases are shared with TRBD1. From germline, CDR1 is SGHAT and CDR2 FQNNGV. The CDR3 sequence is 16 residues long. Trimming cost V 3 bases and J 10 bases; bases outside gene matches: 17. The CDR3 loop is CASSLGSGAGGMDQYF. CDR3 nucleotide sequence: TGTGCCAGCAGCTTGGGATCCGGCGCAGGGGGTATGGACCAGTACTTC.

This clonotype was recorded many times. The genes are TRBV12-3 or TRBV12-4 and TRBJ1-1; D ambiguous. V lost 2 bases, J lost 5 bases, and 9 bases lay in between. The CDR3 has 13 amino acids. In DNA, the CDR3 is TGTGCCAGCAGTTTAAAGGAACAGACTGAAGCTTTCTTT. Translated: CASSLKEQTEAFF.